Shown below are 23 T cell receptor beta chains from a single sample sequenced in a study of blood T cell repertoires in COVID-19. The repertoire was sequenced with immunoSEQ multiplex PCR; TCRdb's copy has only in-frame clones and lacks some. The data contain roughly 140,000 clones, 75% to 90% of them singletons. What was sequenced was peripheral blood. The receptors were gathered from a woman aged 45-65 years with acute or convalescent COVID-19.

The rearrangement joins TRBV10-2 to TRBJ2-2; the D is unclear. The CDR3 is 12 amino acids. Germline V gene data show CDR1 as WSHSY and CDR2 as SAAADI. The V end was cut by 5 bases, the J end by 4 bases, with 5 bases between. CDR3 sequence (DNA): TGCGCCAGCAGTCGCGGCACCGGGGAGCTGTTTTTT. Translated: CASSRGTGELFF.

For the CDR3, the DNA is TGTGCCAGCTCGAGCCGGGACAGTTCTGCAACTAATGAAAAACTGTTTTTT. Amino acid sequence: CASSSRDSSATNEKLFF. The V call is TRBV18, the J call TRBJ1-4, with 7 bases that match TRBD1. CDR1 and CDR2 (germline): KGHSH, LQKENI. The CDR3 length is 17 residues. The J segment lost 0 bases and the V segment lost 6 bases, leaving 10 bases of the junction unmatched.

V gene TRBV3-1 (or the pseudogene TRBV3-2) combines with J gene TRBJ1-5, with 8 bases aligning to TRBD1. Germline trimming cut 2 bases from V and 7 bases from J; bases unmatched to any gene: 7. The CDR3 extends over 15 amino acids. CDR1 is LGHDT and CDR2 is YNNKEL in the germline V gene (reference sequence). CDR3 sequence reads: CASSQSTGAEQPQHF. The CDR3 region has the DNA TGTGCCAGCAGCCAATCGACAGGGGCTGAACAGCCCCAGCATTTT.

The J gene is TRBJ2-2, the V gene TRBV2; D might be TRBD1 (6 bases). V was shortened by 8 bases and J by 3 bases, with 16 bases between the two germline ends. There are 15 residues in the CDR3. Germline CDR1 reads SNHLY; CDR2 reads FYNNEI. CDR3 sequence (DNA): TGTGCCAGCGTGACCGGGACAACTTACACCGGGGAGCTGTTTTTT. This encodes CASVTGTTYTGELFF.

This rearrangement joins TRBV5-1 to TRBJ1-4; no firm D call. This CDR3 is 12 amino acids long. The V end lost 1 base, the J end lost 7 bases, and 5 bases lay between the germline ends. The germline V gene has CDR1 SGHRS and CDR2 YFSETQ. CDR3 region: CASSLNSEKLFF. The CDR3 coding sequence is TGCGCCAGCAGCTTGAATAGTGAAAAACTGTTTTTT.

This chain connects TRBV5-1 to TRBJ1-3, with unresolved D. CDR1 and CDR2 from the germline V gene are SGHRS and YFSETQ. V shed 3 bases and J shed 0 bases, with 7 bases lying between them. The CDR3 has 14 amino acids. The CDR3 DNA reads TGCGCCAGCAGCTACTCCGGCTCTGGAAACACCATATATTTT. Translation gives CASSYSGSGNTIYF.

The rearrangement uses TRBV5-6 and TRBJ2-7, with TRBD2 matching over 13 bases. Germline CDR1 SGHDT, CDR2 YYEEEE. V lost 2 bases and J lost 6; bases outside the gene matches: 8. The CDR3 has 16 residues. In DNA, the CDR3 is TGTGCCAGCAGCTTTCTCGGAGGACTAGCGGGGGTCGAGCAGTACTTC. Amino acid sequence: CASSFLGGLAGVEQYF.

This clone occurred a few times. The gene calls are TRBV28 and TRBJ1-2; TRBD1 agrees at 9 bases. With V trimmed by 4 bases and J by 6 bases, 9 bases remained unmatched. The CDR3 loop spans 15 amino acids. Germline V gives CDR1 MDHEN, CDR2 SYDVKM. This CDR3 reads CASSSPRDRENGYTF. The DNA of the CDR3 is TGTGCCAGCAGTTCGCCCCGGGACAGGGAAAATGGCTACACCTTC.

V is TRBV19 and J is TRBJ2-1, with 7 bases identical to TRBD2. This CDR3 contains 16 residues. V was pared by 7 bases and J by 4 bases, with 13 bases of the junction left unmatched. Germline-derived CDR1 and CDR2 are LNHDA and SQIVND (reference sequence). The CDR3: CASNAGRAVSYNEQFF. The CDR3 DNA is TGTGCCAGTAACGCGGGGAGGGCTGTTTCGTACAATGAGCAGTTCTTC.

The chain has TRBV28 and TRBJ1-5; D is uncertain. The CDR3 totals 11 residues. Germline-derived CDR1 and CDR2 are MDHEN and SYDVKM. The DNA of the CDR3 is TGTAAGGCTGGAGGGAATCAGCCCCAGCATTTT. Its translation is CKAGGNQPQHF. Supplemented by reference TRBV28 and TRBJ1-5, the full variable domain reads DVKVTQSSRYLVKRTGEKVFLECVQDMDHENMFWYRQDPGLGLRLIYFSYDVKMKEKGDIPEGYSVSREKKERFSLILESASTNQTSMYLCKAGGNQPQHFGDGTRLSIL.

This clone was recorded only once. The chain couples TRBV28 to TRBJ2-7; 10 bases are shared with TRBD2. The J segment lost 2 bases and the V segment lost 6 bases, leaving 16 bases of the junction unmatched. Germline assignment: CDR1 MDHEN and CDR2 SYDVKM. The CDR3 sequence is 18 residues long. The CDR3 loop reads CASRLTQRQGLATYEQYF. The CDR3 region has the DNA TGTGCCAGCAGACTTACGCAAAGGCAGGGACTAGCGACCTACGAGCAGTACTTC.

The rearrangement joins TRBV18 to TRBJ2-1; 9 nucleotides align to TRBD2. There are 17 residues in the CDR3. Trimming removed 2 bases from V and 2 bases from J; junction bases left unmatched: 7. The germline CDR1 and CDR2 sequences are KGHSH and LQKENI. CDR3 in DNA: TGTGCCAGCTCACCAGTAGTAACTAGCGGGCCCTACAATGAGCAGTTCTTC. This codes for CASSPVVTSGPYNEQFF.

This clone was seen only a few times. The CDR3 here is CACGTGVSYEQYF. CDR3 DNA sequence: TGTGCCTGCGGGACAGGAGTATCCTACGAGCAGTACTTC. V and J are TRBV30 and TRBJ2-7; 8 positions agree with TRBD1. Germline CDR1 is GTSNPN and CDR2 is SVGIG (reference sequence). The CDR3 has 13 amino acids. V was pared by 6 bases and J by 1 base, with 5 bases of the junction left unmatched.

This chain uses TRBV15 with TRBJ1-6; D perhaps matches TRBD1 (6 bases). Germline assignment: CDR1 LNHNV and CDR2 YYDKDF (reference sequence). Deletions cut 0 bases from V and 5 bases from J, with 14 bases between. The CDR3 has 17 amino acids. This chain's CDR3 is CATSRDGWTEDNSPLHF. As DNA, the CDR3 is TGTGCCACCAGCAGAGATGGGTGGACAGAAGATAATTCACCCCTCCACTTT. Combining the CDR3 with reference TRBV15 and TRBJ1-6 gives the whole variable domain DAMVIQNPRYQVTQFGKPVTLSCSQTLNHNVMYWYQQKSSQAPKLLFHYYDKDFNNEADTPDNFQSRRPNTSFCFLDIRSPGLGDTAMYLCATSRDGWTEDNSPLHFGNGTRLTVT.

This clone was picked up one time. The chain uses TRBV7-2 and TRBJ2-3; 8 bases match TRBD2. Germline-derived CDR1 and CDR2 are SGHTA and FQGNSA. V was clipped by 0 bases and J by 7 bases; unmatched bases: 9. CDR3 length: 16 residues. The CDR3 DNA reads as TGTGCCAGCAGCTTAGCGCGCGGGGGGAACATAAATACGCAGTATTTT. Protein: CASSLARGGNINTQYF.

V gene TRBV5-1 combines with J gene TRBJ1-6; unclear D gene. V dropped 0 bases and J dropped 0 bases, with 10 bases sitting between them. CDR1 SGHRS and CDR2 YFSETQ come from the germline V gene. CDR3 length: 17 amino acids. The CDR3 nucleotides read TGCGCCAGCAGCTTGGTGGGCGAGAGCTCCTATAATTCACCCCTCCACTTT. Protein sequence: CASSLVGESSYNSPLHF.

The chain employs TRBV4-2 and TRBJ2-4; 7 bases match TRBD1. The trim removed 0 bases at V and 7 bases at J, leaving 9 bases unmatched. The germline CDR1 and CDR2 sequences are LGHNA and YNFKEQ. The CDR3 has 16 amino acids. The CDR3 region has the DNA TGTGCCAGCAGCCAAGAAGGGGGCCCCAGCTCGAACATTCAGTACTTC. It specifies CASSQEGGPSSNIQYF.

V usage is TRBV5-1 and J usage is TRBJ1-2; TRBD1 aligns across 7 bases. This CDR3 has 15 residues. Germline CDR1 reads SGHRS; CDR2 reads YFSETQ. Trimming removed 3 bases from V and 6 bases from J; junction bases left unmatched: 11. The CDR3, as DNA: TGCGCCAGCAGCTGGAGAGGGACAGCCGCAAATGGCTACACCTTC. It specifies CASSWRGTAANGYTF. The variable domain in full, completed from reference TRBV5-1 and TRBJ1-2, reads KAGVTQTPRYLIKTRGQQVTLSCSPISGHRSVSWYQQTPGQGLQFLFEYFSETQRNKGNFPGRFSGRQFSNSRSEMNVSTLELGDSALYLCASSWRGTAANGYTFGSGTRLTVV.

J is TRBJ1-1 and V is TRBV25-1, with 12 bases matching TRBD1. There are 17 residues in the CDR3. In germline, CDR1 is MGHDK, CDR2 SYGVNS. The junction had 13 bases not matched to a gene; V was cut back by 3 bases and J by 8 bases. CDR3 in amino acids: CASSDTPRGTGGMEAFF. Written as DNA, the CDR3 is TGTGCCAGCAGTGACACCCCGAGGGGGACAGGGGGCATGGAAGCTTTCTTT.

V is TRBV28 and J is TRBJ2-5, with 8 nucleotides matching TRBD2. The J segment lost 0 bases and the V segment lost 3 bases, leaving 3 bases of the junction unmatched. This CDR3 contains 15 residues. Looked up from germline, CDR1 is MDHEN and CDR2 is SYDVKM. The CDR3 here is CASSLAGGYQETQYF. The CDR3, as DNA: TGTGCCAGCAGTTTGGCGGGGGGCTACCAAGAGACCCAGTACTTC.

The V and J genes are TRBV28 and TRBJ1-2; TRBD1 is a possible D gene (5 bases). CDR3 length: 14 amino acids. Germline values: CDR1 MDHEN, CDR2 SYDVKM. V lost 6 bases and J 1 base, leaving 12 bases between the germline ends. This CDR3 is CASRFRVSNYGYTF. CDR3 DNA: TGTGCCAGCAGATTCAGGGTTAGTAACTATGGCTACACCTTC.

V usage is TRBV4-2 and J usage is TRBJ2-1, with TRBD2 matching 10 bases. J was trimmed by 7 bases and V by 4 bases; bases with no gene match: 7. The CDR3 loop spans 15 amino acids. Germline V gene lookup returns CDR1 LGHNA and CDR2 YNFKEQ. The CDR3 loop is CASSLLAGELNEQFF. DNA for the CDR3: TGTGCCAGCAGCCTCCTAGCGGGAGAACTGAATGAGCAGTTCTTC.

This chain connects TRBV5-4 to TRBJ2-5; the match to TRBD2 covers 13 bases. V shed 4 bases, J shed 6 bases, and the junction held 6 bases outside the gene matches. The CDR3 covers 15 residues. Looked up from germline, CDR1 is SGHNT and CDR2 is YYREEE (reference sequence). The CDR3 loop is CASSTRTSGGQTQYF. CDR3 DNA: TGTGCCAGCAGCACCCGGACTAGCGGGGGCCAGACCCAGTACTTC.